This is a list of T cell receptor beta chains from one sample in a study of beta chain features in type 1 diabetes. Sequencing used immunoSEQ multiplex PCR; TCRdb keeps in-frame clones, though not all of them. The sample carries 850,000 to 900,000 clones, under 20% recorded once. The sample consisted of naive CD4+ T cells from blood. The source of these receptors is a woman aged 18-29 years in good health. Each CDR3 is given with its conserved first and last residue. The D gene is left open where the match is weak. The listing skips clone size in some rows; elsewhere it reads once, few, many or a size class.

V	size	J	D	DNA	CDR3
TRBV5-1	few	TRBJ2-7	TRBD1	TGCGCCAGCAGCTTGGGGACAGGAAGCTCCTACGAGCAGTACTTC	CASSLGTGSSYEQYF
TRBV6-5	few	TRBJ2-5	TRBD2	TGTGCCAGCAGGAAGAGCGGGAGGGTAGGGGAGACCCAGTACTTC	CASRKSGRVGETQYF
TRBV7-2	few	TRBJ2-7	TRBD2	TGTGCCAGCAGCTCTCGACTAGCGGGAAGTTTTGGCGAGCAGTACTTC	CASSSRLAGSFGEQYF
TRBV19	.	TRBJ1-5	.	TGTGCCAGTACCGGCGGGAATCAGCCCCAGCATTTT	CASTGGNQPQHF
TRBV7-2	.	TRBJ2-3	.	TGTGCCAGCAGCTTACAGGCAGCCTCCGCTACAGATACGCAGTATTTT	CASSLQAASATDTQYF
TRBV19	.	TRBJ1-2	TRBD1	TGTGCCAGTATCCCCGCGGACAGGGTCTATGGCTACACCTTC	CASIPADRVYGYTF
TRBV13	.	TRBJ2-7	TRBD1	TGTGCCAGCACTCCCCGGGACAGGGAAAACTCCTACGAGCAGTACTTC	CASTPRDRENSYEQYF
TRBV9	few	TRBJ2-2	.	TGTGCCAGCAGCGTAGGGGGAGTGTTCGGGGAGCTGTTTTTT	CASSVGGVFGELFF
TRBV11-1	.	TRBJ2-1	TRBD1	TGTGCCAGCAGCTTACGGACAGGGGGTGATGAGCAGTTCTTC	CASSLRTGGDEQFF
TRBV28	once	TRBJ1-2	.	TGTGCCAGCAGTTTAACCGGGCGCGGCGGGAACTATGGCTACACCTTC	CASSLTGRGGNYGYTF
TRBV7-9	few	TRBJ1-2	TRBD1	TGTGCGGGACAGGGGGTCGATGGCTACACCTTC	CAGQGVDGYTF
TRBV5-1	.	TRBJ1-3	TRBD1	TGCGCCAGCAGCCTGGGACAGGGTCAAAGTATTGGAAACACCATATATTTT	CASSLGQGQSIGNTIYF
TRBV19	.	TRBJ2-7	TRBD2	TGTGCCAGTAGTGTAGCGGGAGGACAGGGGCAGTACTTC	CASSVAGGQGQYF
TRBV6-5	.	TRBJ2-1	.	TGTGCCAGCAGCCGGCCATGGGGCAATGAGCAGTTCTTC	CASSRPWGNEQFF
TRBV6-5	.	TRBJ2-3	.	TGTGCCAGCAGTCAACACACAGATACGCAGTATTTT	CASSQHTDTQYF
TRBV10-3	.	TRBJ2-7	.	TGTGCCATCAGTGAGTCGACTAGAGTCGAGCAGTACTTC	CAISESTRVEQYF
TRBV5-6	few	TRBJ2-5	TRBD2	TGTGCCAGCAGCTTGGGACTAGCGGGAGGAGAGACCCAGTACTTC	CASSLGLAGGETQYF
TRBV7-2	.	TRBJ2-7	.	TGTGCCAGCAGCCTACAGGGGGGGTCCTACGAGCAGTACTTC	CASSLQGGSYEQYF
TRBV11-2	.	TRBJ2-1	TRBD1	TGTGCCAGCAGCGGACAGGATTTTCCACTCTACAATGAGCAGTTCTTC	CASSGQDFPLYNEQFF
TRBV5-4	.	TRBJ2-7	TRBD2	TGTGCCAGCAGCTTCTCCGGGTCTCTAGCGGGAGGCCCCTACGAGCAGTACTTC	CASSFSGSLAGGPYEQYF
TRBV7-9	.	TRBJ2-3	.	TGTGCCAGTGACCAGCTTGTAGATACGCAGTATTTT	CASDQLVDTQYF
TRBV28	few	TRBJ1-1	.	TGTGCCAGCAGCCTACTCCAGACAGGTGTGGTCACTGAAGCTTTCTTT	CASSLLQTGVVTEAFF
TRBV19	.	TRBJ2-4	TRBD2	TGTGCCACTGCCACCGGGGGGTCCAAAAACATTCAGTACTTC	CATATGGSKNIQYF
TRBV7-9	few	TRBJ2-6	.	TGTGCCAGCAGCTTAAGGACGGACAGCTCTGGGGCCAACGTCCTGACTTTC	CASSLRTDSSGANVLTF
TRBV9	.	TRBJ2-4	TRBD1	TGTGCCAGCAGCACAGGGGGGCTAAACATTCAGTACTTC	CASSTGGLNIQYF
TRBV29-1	.	TRBJ1-2	.	TGCAGCGTCCCAGACGGCACCTTTAACTATGGCTACACCTTC	CSVPDGTFNYGYTF
TRBV7-2	few	TRBJ2-2	.	TGTGCCAGCAGCGCCCGACATACTAGTCCGATCGGGGAGCTGTTTTTT	CASSARHTSPIGELFF
TRBV10-3	.	TRBJ2-1	TRBD2	TGTGCCATCAGTGCCGTAGCGGGATACTACAATGAGCAGTTCTTC	CAISAVAGYYNEQFF
TRBV15	.	TRBJ2-7	TRBD1	TGTGCCACCAGCACCCGACAGGGGAGCTCCTACGAGCAGTACTTC	CATSTRQGSSYEQYF
TRBV7-2	few	TRBJ2-7	TRBD1	TGTGCCAGCAGCCATGGACAGGGGAAGAACTACGAGCAGTACTTC	CASSHGQGKNYEQYF
TRBV5-4	.	TRBJ1-1	TRBD1	TGTGCCAGCAGCTCCGGGACAGGGGGAGGAACTGAAGCTTTCTTT	CASSSGTGGGTEAFF
TRBV7-9	.	TRBJ2-3	.	TGTGCCAGCAGCTTAGCGCCTAGCGCTATGGGAGATACGCAGTATTTT	CASSLAPSAMGDTQYF
TRBV6-1	few	TRBJ2-5	TRBD2	TGTGCCAGCGCGAGAGAGCTAGCGGGAATGGAGACCCAGTACTTC	CASARELAGMETQYF
TRBV6-1	.	TRBJ2-3	.	TGTGCCAGCAGTATTCAGGGGTCTAGCACAGATACGCAGTATTTT	CASSIQGSSTDTQYF
TRBV10-3	few	TRBJ2-5	TRBD2	TGTGCCATCAGTGAACTAGCGGGAGGCTTCGAGACCCAGTACTTC	CAISELAGGFETQYF
TRBV2	.	TRBJ2-5	.	TGTGCCAGCACAGAAGGGGGGGACCGGGAGACCCAGTACTTC	CASTEGGDRETQYF
TRBV28	.	TRBJ1-5	.	TGTGCCAGCAGTCCCTCGGTAGGGCGGCGTCAGCCCCAGCATTTT	CASSPSVGRRQPQHF
TRBV28	few	TRBJ2-1	.	TGTGCCAGCAGCCTTATGAAGGTCCCCTCCTACAATGAGCAGTTCTTC	CASSLMKVPSYNEQFF
TRBV7-3	few	TRBJ1-1	.	TGTGCCAGCAGCTTAAACCCACTCTACACTGAAGCTTTCTTT	CASSLNPLYTEAFF
TRBV18	few	TRBJ2-1	TRBD2	TGTGCCAGCTCACCACCCACAGCGGGAGGGAACAATGAGCAGTTCTTC	CASSPPTAGGNNEQFF
TRBV7-3	.	TRBJ2-1	.	TGTGCCAGCAGCTTCAGACTAGTCAATGAGCAGTTCTTC	CASSFRLVNEQFF
TRBV19	few	TRBJ1-5	TRBD1	TGTGTCAGCCAAGGGGGACAGGGCATGATGGGCAATCAGCCCCAGCATTTT	CVSQGGQGMMGNQPQHF
TRBV4-3	few	TRBJ1-4	.	TGCGCCAGCAGCCAAGAATTGCAGGGTAGGGAAAAACTGTTTTTT	CASSQELQGREKLFF
TRBV5-1	.	TRBJ2-5	TRBD1	TGCGCCAGCAGCTTGTTCCTCCAGGGGGCTGGAGAGACCCAGTACTTC	CASSLFLQGAGETQYF
TRBV4-2	.	TRBJ1-1	TRBD1	TGTGCCAGCAGCTCGCCTGGACAGGACACTGAAGCTTTCTTT	CASSSPGQDTEAFF
TRBV6-5	.	TRBJ2-7	.	TGTGCCAGCTGCATGGCCGAGACGAGCTACGAGCAGTACTTC	CASCMAETSYEQYF
TRBV10-3	.	TRBJ2-7	.	TGTGCCAGCAGCCCCCGGGATAGCGGAACCTACGAGCAGTACTTC	CASSPRDSGTYEQYF
TRBV4-2	few	TRBJ1-2	.	TGTGCCAGCAGCCAGGGGGTCGAGCGCTATGGCTACACCTTC	CASSQGVERYGYTF
TRBV5-1	few	TRBJ1-5	.	TGCGCCAGCAGCTTTGATAGCAATCAGCCCCAGCATTTT	CASSFDSNQPQHF
TRBV5-4	.	TRBJ2-5	.	TGTGCCAGCAGCTTGGACCCGACAGGGGAGGGAGAGACCCAGTACTTC	CASSLDPTGEGETQYF
TRBV18	.	TRBJ2-2	TRBD2	TGTGCCAGCTCCCCCACTAGCGGGAGCACCGGGGAGCTGTTTTTT	CASSPTSGSTGELFF
TRBV28	.	TRBJ2-1	.	TGTGCCAGCAGCCACCAATCCGGGAGATCGTACAATGAGCAGTTCTTC	CASSHQSGRSYNEQFF
TRBV27	.	TRBJ1-4	.	TGTGCCAGCAGTGAGACTCGGGTCGGAAAACTGTTTTTT	CASSETRVGKLFF
TRBV20-1	.	TRBJ2-1	.	TGCAGTGCTATCCGATCCACGGAGCAGTTCTTC	CSAIRSTEQFF
TRBV10-2	.	TRBJ1-5	.	TGCGCCAGCAGTGAACAGGGAGGTCAGCCCCAGCATTTT	CASSEQGGQPQHF
TRBV28	few	TRBJ1-5	.	TGTGCCAGCTCAACGACACAGAATAGCAATCAGCCCCAGCATTTT	CASSTTQNSNQPQHF
TRBV5-4	once	TRBJ1-4	.	TGCGCCAGCAGCCAGCTCCGGGACACGAGGGAAAAACTGTTTTTT	CASSQLRDTREKLFF